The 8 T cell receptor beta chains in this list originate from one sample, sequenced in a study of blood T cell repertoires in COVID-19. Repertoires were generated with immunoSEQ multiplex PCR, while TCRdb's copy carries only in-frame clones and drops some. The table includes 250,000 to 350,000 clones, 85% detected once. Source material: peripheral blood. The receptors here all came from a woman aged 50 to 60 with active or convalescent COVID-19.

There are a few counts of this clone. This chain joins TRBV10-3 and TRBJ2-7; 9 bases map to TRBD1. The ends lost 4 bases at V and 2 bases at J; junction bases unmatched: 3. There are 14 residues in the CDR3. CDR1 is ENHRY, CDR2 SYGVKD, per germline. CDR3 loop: CAISVGTGTYEQYF. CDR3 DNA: TGTGCCATCAGTGTTGGGACAGGGACCTACGAGCAGTACTTC.

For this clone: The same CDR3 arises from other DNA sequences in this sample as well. The CDR3 protein is CASSPQKNTEAFF. The CDR3 DNA sequence: TGTGCCAGCTCACCTCAGAAGAACACTGAAGCTTTCTTT. The chain carries TRBV18 and TRBJ1-1; D gene unclear. The CDR3 sequence is 13 residues long. Between the trimmed V and J ends, which lost 3 bases and 1 base, there was a span of 6 bases. The germline V gene has CDR1 KGHSH and CDR2 LQKENI.

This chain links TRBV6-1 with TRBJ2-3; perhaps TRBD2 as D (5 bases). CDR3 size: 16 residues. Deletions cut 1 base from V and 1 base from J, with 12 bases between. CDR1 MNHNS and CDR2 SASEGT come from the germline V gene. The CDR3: CASSEVLRRGTDTQYF. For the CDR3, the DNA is TGTGCCAGCAGTGAAGTCCTTCGGCGGGGCACAGATACGCAGTATTTT.

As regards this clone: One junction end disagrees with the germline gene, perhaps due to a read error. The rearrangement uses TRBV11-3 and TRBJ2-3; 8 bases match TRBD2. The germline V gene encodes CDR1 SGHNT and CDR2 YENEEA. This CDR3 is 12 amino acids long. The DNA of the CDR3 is TGTGCCAGCAGCTTAGACGGGAGGGCCTTGAATTTT. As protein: CASSLDGRALNF.

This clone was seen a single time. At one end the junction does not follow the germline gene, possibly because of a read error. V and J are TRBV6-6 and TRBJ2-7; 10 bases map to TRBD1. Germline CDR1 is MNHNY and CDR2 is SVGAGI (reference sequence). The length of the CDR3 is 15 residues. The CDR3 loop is CASSFVGQGSSEQYF. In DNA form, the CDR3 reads TGTGCCAGCAGTTTCGTGGGACAGGGGTCCTCCGAGCAGTACTTC.

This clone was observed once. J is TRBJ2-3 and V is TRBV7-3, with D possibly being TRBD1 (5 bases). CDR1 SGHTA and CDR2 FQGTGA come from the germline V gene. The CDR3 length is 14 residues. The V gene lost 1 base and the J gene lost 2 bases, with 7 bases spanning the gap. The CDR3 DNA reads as TGTGCCAGCAGCTTAATAGGGGCCACAGATACGCAGTATTTT. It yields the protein CASSLIGATDTQYF.

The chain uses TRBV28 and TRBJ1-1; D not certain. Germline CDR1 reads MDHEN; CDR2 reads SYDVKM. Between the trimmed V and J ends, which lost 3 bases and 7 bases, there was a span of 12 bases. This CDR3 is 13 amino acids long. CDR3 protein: CASSFEGSYEAFF. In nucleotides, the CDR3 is TGTGCCAGCAGTTTCGAGGGTAGCTATGAAGCTTTCTTT.

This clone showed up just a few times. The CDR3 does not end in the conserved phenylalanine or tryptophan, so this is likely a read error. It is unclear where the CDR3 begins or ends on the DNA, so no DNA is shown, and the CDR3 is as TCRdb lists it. CDR3 in amino acids: CASPRQGERETA. The chain carries TRBV19 and TRBJ1-5; TRBD1 reflects the table's D call only, with no check against the DNA. The germline CDR1 and CDR2 sequences are LNHDA and SQIVND (reference sequence). The CDR3 has 12 residues if both end residues are counted.